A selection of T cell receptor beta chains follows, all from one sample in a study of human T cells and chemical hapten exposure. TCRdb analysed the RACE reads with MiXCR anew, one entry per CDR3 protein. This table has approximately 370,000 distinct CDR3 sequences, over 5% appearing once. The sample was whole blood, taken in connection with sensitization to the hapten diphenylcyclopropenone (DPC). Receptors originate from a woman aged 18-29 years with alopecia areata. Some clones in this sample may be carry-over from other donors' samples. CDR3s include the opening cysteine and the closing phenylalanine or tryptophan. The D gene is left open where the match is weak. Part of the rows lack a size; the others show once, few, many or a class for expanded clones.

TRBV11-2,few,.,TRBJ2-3,TGTGCCAGCAGCATTATGGCCGGGGGCTGGCAGTATTTT,CASSIMAGGWQYF
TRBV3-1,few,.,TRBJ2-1,TGTGCCAGCAGCCTCCTTATATACAATGAGCAGTTCTTC,CASSLLIYNEQFF
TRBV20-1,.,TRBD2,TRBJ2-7,TGCAGTGCGCATCCTAGCGGATCGTACGAGCAGTACTTC,CSAHPSGSYEQYF
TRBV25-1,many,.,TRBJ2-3,TGTGCCAGCAGGCCGGACTACCCCACAGATACGCAGTATTTT,CASRPDYPTDTQYF
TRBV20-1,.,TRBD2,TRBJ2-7,TGCAGTGCCTCCACCGGGACTAGACAATACGAGCAGTACTTC,CSASTGTRQYEQYF
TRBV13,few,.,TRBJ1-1,TGTGCCAGCAGCTCCCGACGGGACACTGAAGCTTTCTTT,CASSSRRDTEAFF
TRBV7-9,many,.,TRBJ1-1,TGTGCCAGCAGCTTAGTAGGGGGTGGCACTGAAGCTTTCTTT,CASSLVGGGTEAFF
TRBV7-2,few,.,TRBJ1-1,TGTGCCAGCAACCTTAACGGGCAGGGGTTGAACACTGAAGCTTTCTTT,CASNLNGQGLNTEAFF
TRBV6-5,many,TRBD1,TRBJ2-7,TGTGCCAGCAGTTCCCGGGACAGGGGGTACTACGAGCAGTACTTC,CASSSRDRGYYEQYF
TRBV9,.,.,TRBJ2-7,TGTGCCAGCAGCGTGAGGGACGGGCGCACCGAGCAGTACTTC,CASSVRDGRTEQYF
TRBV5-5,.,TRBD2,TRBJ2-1,TGTGCCAGCAGCTTGGGCGCGGGGGGAGCCGATGAGCAGTTCTTC,CASSLGAGGADEQFF